The clone carrying this TCR beta chain was seen ten or more times. Its antigen is still unknown. The data stem from a study of T cells after yellow fever vaccination. The study's findings and limits: The study found a weaker secondary response that peaked faster, day 5 versus 15.

In making TCR cDNA, 5'RACE template switching added a universal primer site and UMIs to it. TCRdb re-analysed the 5' RACE reads in MiXCR, keeping a single row per CDR3 protein. The table shows under 350,000 distinct CDR3 sequences, with 4.1% occurring only once. This CDR3 has 13 amino acids. Trimming cost V 5 bases and J 9 bases, with 11 bases left between them. The chain uses TRBV12-3 or TRBV12-4 and TRBJ1-6, with a tentative D call TRBD1 (6 bases). The clonotype originates from a man aged 18 to 30 who received the YFV17D yellow fever vaccine. Sequences were derived from PBMCs, sampled 5 days after the yellow fever booster vaccination. CDR3 nucleotide sequence: TGTGCCAGCAGTAACCGACAGGTTTCACCCCTCCACTTT. It specifies CASSNRQVSPLHF.